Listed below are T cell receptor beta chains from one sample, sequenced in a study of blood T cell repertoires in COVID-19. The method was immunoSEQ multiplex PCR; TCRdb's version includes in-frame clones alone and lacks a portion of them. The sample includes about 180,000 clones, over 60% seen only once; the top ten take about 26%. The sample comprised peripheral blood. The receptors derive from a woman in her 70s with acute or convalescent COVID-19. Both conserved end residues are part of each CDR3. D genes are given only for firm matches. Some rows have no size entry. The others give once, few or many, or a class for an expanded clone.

CDR3 protein: CASSLDLTSGGAVGTQYF
CDR3 DNA: TGTGCCAGCAGCTTAGATCTGACTAGCGGGGGCGCGGTAGGTACGCAGTATTTT
V gene: TRBV11-2
CDR3 length: 18
J gene: TRBJ2-3
D gene: TRBD2
clone size: once

CDR3 protein: CASSLTGTGNTEAFF
CDR3 DNA: TGCGCCAGCAGCTTAACCGGGACAGGGAACACTGAAGCTTTCTTT
V gene: TRBV5-1
CDR3 length: 15
J gene: TRBJ1-1
D gene: TRBD1
clone size: NA

CDR3 protein: CAWNRGGGNTEAFF
CDR3 DNA: TGTGCCTGGAACCGGGGAGGGGGGAACACTGAAGCTTTCTTT
V gene: TRBV30
CDR3 length: 14
J gene: TRBJ1-1
D gene: NA
clone size: NA

CDR3 protein: CASTPRGLANQPQHF
CDR3 DNA: TGTGCCAGCACCCCCAGGGGGCTAGCCAATCAGCCCCAGCATTTT
V gene: TRBV6-5
CDR3 length: 15
J gene: TRBJ1-5
D gene: TRBD1
clone size: NA

CDR3 protein: CASSDLVYSTEAFF
CDR3 DNA: TGTGCCAGCAGTGATTTGGTTTATAGCACTGAAGCTTTCTTT
V gene: TRBV6-1
CDR3 length: 14
J gene: TRBJ1-1
D gene: NA
clone size: NA

CDR3 protein: CASTGGGNEAFF
CDR3 DNA: TGTGCCAGCACGGGAGGGGGTAATGAAGCTTTCTTT
V gene: TRBV6-5
CDR3 length: 12
J gene: TRBJ1-1
D gene: NA
clone size: NA

CDR3 protein: CASSLAGGPTDTQYF
CDR3 DNA: TGTGCCAGCAGCTTAGCGGGAGGGCCCACAGATACGCAGTATTTT
V gene: TRBV7-2
CDR3 length: 15
J gene: TRBJ2-3
D gene: TRBD2
clone size: NA

CDR3 protein: CASSISLAGETQYF
CDR3 DNA: TGTGCCAGTAGTATTTCCCTAGCGGGAGAGACCCAGTACTTC
V gene: TRBV19
CDR3 length: 14
J gene: TRBJ2-5
D gene: TRBD2
clone size: few

CDR3 protein: CASSKGPGQGAREETQYF
CDR3 DNA: TGCGCCAGCAGCAAAGGTCCGGGACAGGGGGCGCGGGAAGAGACCCAGTACTTC
V gene: TRBV5-1
CDR3 length: 18
J gene: TRBJ2-5
D gene: TRBD1
clone size: once

CDR3 protein: CASSIGPGGDTQYF
CDR3 DNA: TGTGCCAGTAGTATTGGGCCAGGGGGCGATACGCAGTATTTT
V gene: TRBV19
CDR3 length: 14
J gene: TRBJ2-3
D gene: TRBD1
clone size: NA

CDR3 protein: CASRQGRSYEQYF
CDR3 DNA: TGCGCCAGCAGACAGGGCAGGTCGTACGAGCAGTACTTC
V gene: TRBV5-1
CDR3 length: 13
J gene: TRBJ2-7
D gene: NA
clone size: NA

CDR3 protein: CASSLYYGAYEQYF
CDR3 DNA: TGTGCCAGCAGCTTGTATTACGGGGCCTACGAGCAGTACTTC
V gene: TRBV5-5
CDR3 length: 14
J gene: TRBJ2-7
D gene: NA
clone size: NA

CDR3 protein: CATSESGFEPQHF
CDR3 DNA: TGTGCCACCAGTGAATCGGGGTTTGAGCCCCAGCATTTT
V gene: TRBV24-1
CDR3 length: 13
J gene: TRBJ1-5
D gene: NA
clone size: NA

CDR3 protein: CASSQVLSSGSNEQFF
CDR3 DNA: TGTGCCAGCAGCCAAGTTCTGTCTAGCGGGAGCAATGAGCAGTTCTTC
V gene: TRBV3-1/TRBV3-2
CDR3 length: 16
J gene: TRBJ2-1
D gene: TRBD2
clone size: NA

CDR3 protein: CASSANRELYEQYF
CDR3 DNA: TGTGCCAGCAGCGCCAACCGGGAACTCTACGAGCAGTACTTC
V gene: TRBV7-8
CDR3 length: 14
J gene: TRBJ2-7
D gene: NA
clone size: NA

CDR3 protein: CASSELGGSNTGELFF
CDR3 DNA: TGTGCCAGCAGTGAACTGGGGGGATCGAACACCGGGGAGCTGTTTTTT
V gene: TRBV2
CDR3 length: 16
J gene: TRBJ2-2
D gene: NA
clone size: NA

CDR3 protein: CASSLGAQGYTF
CDR3 DNA: TGTGCCAGCAGCCTCGGAGCCCAGGGCTACACCTTC
V gene: TRBV21-1
CDR3 length: 12
J gene: TRBJ1-2
D gene: NA
clone size: NA

CDR3 protein: CASNWGQEETQYF
CDR3 DNA: TGTGCCAGCAACTGGGGGCAGGAAGAGACCCAGTACTTC
V gene: TRBV6-5
CDR3 length: 13
J gene: TRBJ2-5
D gene: NA
clone size: NA

CDR3 protein: CASTSGQTYEQYF
CDR3 DNA: TGTGCCAGCACCTCAGGGCAAACCTACGAGCAGTACTTC
V gene: TRBV25-1
CDR3 length: 13
J gene: TRBJ2-7
D gene: NA
clone size: NA

CDR3 protein: CASSLETGRGAFF
CDR3 DNA: TGTGCCAGCAGCTTGGAAACGGGTAGGGGAGCTTTCTTT
V gene: TRBV5-4
CDR3 length: 13
J gene: TRBJ1-1
D gene: NA
clone size: NA

CDR3 protein: CASRLGFADTQYF
CDR3 DNA: TGTGCCAGCAGACTAGGTTTTGCAGATACGCAGTATTTT
V gene: TRBV2
CDR3 length: 13
J gene: TRBJ2-3
D gene: NA
clone size: NA

CDR3 protein: CASSTDEGGSANTGELFF
CDR3 DNA: TGTGCCAGCAGCACAGACGAGGGAGGGAGTGCGAACACCGGGGAGCTGTTTTTT
V gene: TRBV9
CDR3 length: 18
J gene: TRBJ2-2
D gene: TRBD2
clone size: NA

CDR3 protein: CASSHHEVGSYEQYF
CDR3 DNA: TGTGCCAGCAGCCACCATGAGGTGGGCTCCTACGAGCAGTACTTC
V gene: TRBV3-1/TRBV3-2
CDR3 length: 15
J gene: TRBJ2-7
D gene: NA
clone size: NA

CDR3 protein: CASSVAASGGSQETQYF
CDR3 DNA: TGTGCCAGCAGCGTAGCGGCTAGCGGAGGCTCCCAAGAGACCCAGTACTTC
V gene: TRBV9
CDR3 length: 17
J gene: TRBJ2-5
D gene: TRBD2
clone size: many

CDR3 protein: CASSLVGGFDSPLHF
CDR3 DNA: TGTGCCAGCAGTTTAGTAGGGGGCTTCGATTCACCCCTCCACTTT
V gene: TRBV27
CDR3 length: 15
J gene: TRBJ1-6
D gene: TRBD1
clone size: NA

CDR3 protein: CASSPGQGLYEQYF
CDR3 DNA: TGTGCCAGCAGCCCGGGACAGGGGCTCTACGAGCAGTACTTC
V gene: TRBV2
CDR3 length: 14
J gene: TRBJ2-7
D gene: TRBD1
clone size: NA

CDR3 protein: CASSSSRGPVAQYF
CDR3 DNA: TGTGCCAGTAGTTCCTCCAGGGGTCCAGTGGCCCAGTACTTC
V gene: TRBV19
CDR3 length: 14
J gene: TRBJ2-5
D gene: NA
clone size: NA

CDR3 protein: CASSLGGGQPQHF
CDR3 DNA: TGTGCCAGCAGTTTAGGGGGCGGGCAGCCCCAGCATTTT
V gene: TRBV6-2/TRBV6-3
CDR3 length: 13
J gene: TRBJ1-5
D gene: TRBD1
clone size: NA

CDR3 protein: CASSRQALTGELFF
CDR3 DNA: TGTGCCAGCAGCAGACAGGCCTTGACCGGGGAGCTGTTTTTT
V gene: TRBV6-2/TRBV6-3
CDR3 length: 14
J gene: TRBJ2-2
D gene: NA
clone size: few

CDR3 protein: CASSPLVGTGELFF
CDR3 DNA: TGTGCCAGCAGCCCGCTAGTTGGGACCGGGGAGCTGTTTTTT
V gene: TRBV3-1/TRBV3-2
CDR3 length: 14
J gene: TRBJ2-2
D gene: NA
clone size: once

CDR3 protein: CASSQEGLQGWGTEAFF
CDR3 DNA: TGTGCCAGCAGCCAAGAAGGGCTACAGGGCTGGGGCACTGAAGCTTTCTTT
V gene: TRBV4-2
CDR3 length: 17
J gene: TRBJ1-1
D gene: NA
clone size: NA

CDR3 protein: CAWTLQGAQDTQYF
CDR3 DNA: TGTGCCTGGACCCTACAGGGGGCGCAAGATACGCAGTATTTT
V gene: TRBV30
CDR3 length: 14
J gene: TRBJ2-3
D gene: TRBD1
clone size: few

CDR3 protein: CAGQTGYEQYF
CDR3 DNA: TGTGCCGGACAGACAGGATACGAGCAGTACTTC
V gene: TRBV2
CDR3 length: 11
J gene: TRBJ2-7
D gene: NA
clone size: NA

CDR3 protein: CASSSISQGETQYF
CDR3 DNA: TGTGCCAGCAGTTCCATCTCCCAGGGAGAGACCCAGTACTTC
V gene: TRBV11-2
CDR3 length: 14
J gene: TRBJ2-5
D gene: NA
clone size: NA

CDR3 protein: CASSLVLTSLETQYF
CDR3 DNA: TGTGCCAGCAGCTTAGTTCTTACTAGTCTAGAGACCCAGTACTTC
V gene: TRBV7-9
CDR3 length: 15
J gene: TRBJ2-5
D gene: NA
clone size: NA

CDR3 protein: CASSKSSGSSYNEQFF
CDR3 DNA: TGTGCCAGCAGCAAGTCTAGCGGGAGCTCCTACAATGAGCAGTTCTTC
V gene: TRBV11-2
CDR3 length: 16
J gene: TRBJ2-1
D gene: TRBD2
clone size: NA

CDR3 protein: CASSPGGVGYGYTF
CDR3 DNA: TGTGCCAGCAGTCCCGGGGGGGTTGGCTATGGCTACACCTTC
V gene: TRBV28
CDR3 length: 14
J gene: TRBJ1-2
D gene: NA
clone size: once

CDR3 protein: CAWGGWVGGSGANVLTF
CDR3 DNA: TGTGCCTGGGGGGGCTGGGTGGGTGGCTCTGGGGCCAACGTCCTGACTTTC
V gene: TRBV30
CDR3 length: 17
J gene: TRBJ2-6
D gene: NA
clone size: NA

CDR3 protein: CASSMGDRVGQPQHF
CDR3 DNA: TGTGCCAGTAGTATGGGTGACAGGGTAGGTCAGCCCCAGCATTTT
V gene: TRBV19
CDR3 length: 15
J gene: TRBJ1-5
D gene: TRBD1
clone size: NA

CDR3 protein: CASSGGRTGRSSEQFF
CDR3 DNA: TGTGCCAGCAGTGGGGGAAGGACAGGGAGATCAAGTGAGCAGTTCTTC
V gene: TRBV2
CDR3 length: 16
J gene: TRBJ2-1
D gene: TRBD1
clone size: NA

CDR3 protein: CASSLGTRKDTQYF
CDR3 DNA: TGTGCCAGCAGCTTGGGGACTAGGAAAGATACGCAGTATTTT
V gene: TRBV11-1
CDR3 length: 14
J gene: TRBJ2-3
D gene: TRBD2
clone size: NA

CDR3 protein: CASSIRPQGWETQYF
CDR3 DNA: TGTGCCAGTAGTATTCGACCTCAGGGCTGGGAGACCCAGTACTTC
V gene: TRBV19
CDR3 length: 15
J gene: TRBJ2-5
D gene: NA
clone size: NA

CDR3 protein: CASSLAPRDRVNTEAFF
CDR3 DNA: TGCGCCAGCAGCTTGGCCCCCCGGGACAGAGTGAACACTGAAGCTTTCTTT
V gene: TRBV5-1
CDR3 length: 17
J gene: TRBJ1-1
D gene: TRBD1
clone size: few

CDR3 protein: CASSLMTGLVWQYF
CDR3 DNA: TGTGCCAGCAGCCTAATGACGGGACTTGTGTGGCAGTACTTC
V gene: TRBV7-2
CDR3 length: 14
J gene: TRBJ2-7
D gene: NA
clone size: NA

CDR3 protein: CASRPGQGADYGYTF
CDR3 DNA: TGTGCCAGCAGGCCGGGACAGGGGGCTGACTATGGCTACACCTTC
V gene: TRBV6-5
CDR3 length: 15
J gene: TRBJ1-2
D gene: TRBD1
clone size: NA

CDR3 protein: CASSPGSSGIQETQYF
CDR3 DNA: TGTGCCAGCTCACCGGGATCTAGCGGTATCCAAGAGACCCAGTACTTC
V gene: TRBV18
CDR3 length: 16
J gene: TRBJ2-5
D gene: TRBD2
clone size: NA